Here is one T cell receptor (beta chain) with its context. Its antigen is not known. This record belongs to a study of radiation and T cells in renal cell carcinoma. Study outcomes and limitations: Irradiated tumors had higher TCR clonality than control tumors. Tumor samples were small regions of approximately 0.93 g.

Between the trimmed V and J ends, which lost 4 bases and 5 bases, there was a span of 14 bases. The CDR3 sequence is 14 residues long. Assay used: immunoSEQ multiplex PCR; TCRdb lists only in-frame clones, some missing. The sample has about 25,000 clones, over 45% seen once; the top ten hold 20% to 25%. The treatment is: treatment-naive control, cytoreductive nephrectomy. Controls included a few female and fewer than twelve male donors, resected 2011 to 2014. The TCR sequence derives from a man aged 40-49 years with renal cell carcinoma. V is TRBV5-3 and J is TRBJ2-3; D is uncertain. TRBV5-3 is flagged as an ORF with uncertain function. The sample here was tumor tissue, taken from a patient whose treatment was nephrectomy without radiotherapy. The CDR3 nucleotides are TGTGCCAGAAGCCCGCTTGGGCCCAAAGATACGCAGTATTTT. Translated: CARSPLGPKDTQYF.